A single sample is the source of the 22 T cell receptor beta chains below, sequenced in a study of regulatory T cells in long-lasting Graves disease. Sample time point: persistent/refractory GD, antithyroid drugs over 5 years with positive TRAb. RNA from PBMCs was the source of the TCR library. Library construction for TCR beta used iRepertoire HTBI primers and Arm-PCR of CDR3 regions. In TCRdb, the multiplex PCR reads were re-called with MiXCR into one record per CDR3 protein. In the table there are hundreds of thousands of distinct CDR3 sequences, around 30% of which are singletons. Sequences were derived from peripheral blood mononuclear cells (PBMCs), sampled when the disease was refractory, from a patient treated with antithyroid drugs. These receptors were taken from a female donor with Graves disease.

This sequence joins TRBV6-1 and TRBJ2-2, with TRBD2 matching over 13 bases. Looked up from germline, CDR1 is MNHNS and CDR2 is SASEGT. V shed 5 bases, J shed 0 bases, and the junction held 3 bases outside the gene matches. The CDR3 length is 17 residues. The CDR3 here is CASSTGLAGANTGELFF. The CDR3, as DNA: TGTGCCAGCAGTACTGGACTAGCGGGAGCGAACACCGGGGAGCTGTTTTTT.

This clonotype appeared a single time. A clone one base away is much larger, so this may be a read error. The chain carries TRBV27 and TRBJ1-1; D is ambiguous. V was trimmed by 3 bases and J by 1 base, leaving 9 bases between them. CDR1 is MNHEY and CDR2 is SMNVEV in the germline V gene (reference sequence). The CDR3 has 14 residues. CDR3 in DNA: TGTGCCAGCAGTTTTCGGCAGAGGAACACTGAAGCTTTCTTT. Protein sequence: CASSFRQRNTEAFF.

Of note for this clonotype: A read error is possible here, since a much larger clone lies one base away. The V call is TRBV2, the J call TRBJ2-2, with 11 positions matching TRBD1. The CDR3 consists of 15 residues. Per germline, CDR1 SNHLY and CDR2 FYNNEI. The CDR3 DNA is TGTGCCAGCATTCAGGACAGGGGGCTTACCGGGGGGCTGTTTTTT. It encodes CASIQDRGLTGGLFF. The variable domain in full, completed from reference TRBV2 and TRBJ2-2, reads EPEVTQTPSHQVTQMGQEVILRCVPISNHLYFYWYRQILGQKVEFLVSFYNNEISEKSEIFDDQFSVERPDGSNFTLKIRSTKLEDSAMYFCASIQDRGLTGGLFFGEGSRLTVL.

The chain employs TRBV5-1 and TRBJ1-1; D gene ambiguous. CDR1 is SGHRS and CDR2 is YFSETQ in the germline V gene. Trimming took 3 bases from V and 0 from J, leaving 12 bases between them. This CDR3 has 15 residues. In DNA, the CDR3 is TGCGCCAGCAGCTCGCGGCCGAGGATGAACACTGAAGCTTTCTTT. The encoded protein is CASSSRPRMNTEAFF.

This chain connects TRBV20-1 to TRBJ1-5; D is perhaps TRBD1 (5 bases). Trimming took off 3 bases at V and 0 bases at J, with 9 bases between the two ends. The CDR3 is 14 residues long. Germline V gene lookup returns CDR1 DFQATT and CDR2 SNEGSKA (reference sequence). The DNA of the CDR3 is TGCAGTGCTAGTGGAGGGGATAGCAATCAGCCCCAGCATTTT. This sequence encodes CSASGGDSNQPQHF.

This clonotype was seen a few times. The V call is TRBV7-9, the J call TRBJ2-1; 11 bases line up with TRBD2. J gave up 9 bases and V 3 bases, and 7 bases lay outside the gene matches. Germline V gives CDR1 SEHNR, CDR2 FQNEAQ (reference sequence). This CDR3 spans 15 amino acids. The CDR3 protein is CASSFSLAGVTEQFF. The CDR3 DNA sequence: TGTGCCAGCAGCTTTTCACTAGCGGGAGTCACTGAGCAGTTCTTC.

As to this clonotype: A read error is possible here, since a much larger clone lies one base away. The chain has TRBV28 and TRBJ1-1; no definite D call. The CDR3 length is 12 residues. Germline lookup yields CDR1 MDHEN and CDR2 SYDVKM. V was trimmed by 5 bases and J by 10 bases, leaving 14 bases between them. The CDR3 protein is CASSERTVGAFF. In DNA form, the CDR3 reads TGTGCCAGCAGTGAGCGAACGGTTGGAGCTTTCTTT.

This clonotype was seen only a few times. This chain uses TRBV9 with TRBJ1-4; D is ambiguous. V lost 4 bases and J 5 bases, leaving 12 bases between the germline ends. This CDR3 region has 14 residues. Germline CDR1 reads SGDLS; CDR2 reads YYNGEE. CDR3 coding DNA: TGTGCCAGCAGCCCCCGGAGGGCGAATGAAAAACTGTTTTTT. Encoded protein: CASSPRRANEKLFF.

This clonotype showed up just a few times. The genes are TRBV7-9 and TRBJ2-2; 10 nucleotides match TRBD2. The CDR3 has 15 amino acids. J gave up 4 bases and V 2 bases, and 1 base lay outside the gene matches. Germline CDR1 SEHNR, CDR2 FQNEAQ (reference sequence). The CDR3, as DNA: TGTGCCAGCAGCTTACTAGCGGGAGTCACCGGGGAGCTGTTTTTT. Its protein product is CASSLLAGVTGELFF.

This chain links TRBV9 with TRBJ1-6; 7 nucleotides match TRBD1. This CDR3 contains 17 residues. V shed 4 bases and J 0 bases; nucleotides not matched to a gene: 7. CDR1 is SGDLS and CDR2 is YYNGEE in the germline V gene. The CDR3 region has the DNA TGTGCCAGCAGCTCTCCGGGACAGAGCTCCTATAATTCACCCCTCCACTTT. Protein: CASSSPGQSSYNSPLHF. The whole variable domain, remainder taken from reference TRBV9 and TRBJ1-6, is DSGVTQTPKHLITATGQRVTLRCSPRSGDLSVYWYQQSLDQGLQFLIQYYNGEERAKGNILERFSAQQFPDLHSELNLSSLELGDSALYFCASSSPGQSSYNSPLHFGNGTRLTVT.

This clonotype has more than one count but fewer than ten. V is TRBV5-6 and J is TRBJ2-2; D is unresolved. The CDR3 is 15 amino acids. Germline values: CDR1 SGHDT, CDR2 YYEEEE. The ends were cut back, 1 base at V and 1 base at J, with 8 bases in the middle. The CDR3 reads CASSLIGRNTGELFF. The DNA of the CDR3 is TGTGCCAGCAGCTTGATAGGACGGAACACCGGGGAGCTGTTTTTT.

The chain couples TRBV12-3 or TRBV12-4 to TRBJ2-2; 7 bases align to TRBD1. V dropped 6 bases and J dropped 2; count of bases not matched to a gene: 9. The CDR3 runs 16 residues. CDR3 DNA: TGTGCCAGCAGCCCCCCGGGACAGCTTAACACCGGGGAGCTGTTTTTT. Its protein product is CASSPPGQLNTGELFF.

This chain uses TRBV7-2 with TRBJ2-5, with D perhaps TRBD2 (6 bases). Trimming shortened V by 3 bases and J by 2 bases, and 22 bases separated the two germline ends. CDR1 and CDR2 (germline): SGHTA, FQGNSA. The CDR3 is made up of 18 amino acids. CDR3 nucleotide sequence: TGTGCCAGCAGCTTTAGGCATGGTCTAGGGGACTCGCAAGAGACCCAGTACTTC. As protein: CASSFRHGLGDSQETQYF.

The V call is TRBV19, the J call TRBJ1-5, with D unclear. Germline loops: CDR1 LNHDA, CDR2 SQIVND (reference sequence). This CDR3 comprises 13 residues. Trimming took off 2 bases at V and 6 bases at J, with 8 bases between the two ends. DNA of the CDR3: TGTGCCAGTAGTATAACTCCGGGTCAGCCCCAGCATTTT. Translated, it gives CASSITPGQPQHF.

The rearrangement links TRBV30 to TRBJ2-2; D not certain. The CDR3 is 13 amino acids. V lost 5 bases and J lost 4, with 11 bases in between. CDR1 and CDR2 from the germline V gene are GTSNPN and SVGIG (reference sequence). CDR3 region: CAWGDLITGELFF. In DNA form, the CDR3 reads TGTGCCTGGGGAGACTTGATCACCGGGGAGCTGTTTTTT.

The sample holds a few counts of this clonotype. V usage is TRBV6-1 and J usage is TRBJ2-7; 8 positions match TRBD1. Germline lookup yields CDR1 MNHNS and CDR2 SASEGT. J gave up 5 bases and V 5 bases, and 11 bases lay outside the gene matches. This CDR3 region has 15 residues. DNA of the CDR3: TGTGCCAGCAGTCTCTGGACAGGGAATCTGCACGAGCAGTACTTC. As protein: CASSLWTGNLHEQYF.

This clonotype has only one observation. The CDR3, as DNA: TGTGCCAGCAGTTACCAGGGGGCGAGTCAGCCCCAGCATTTT. It specifies CASSYQGASQPQHF. The chain combines TRBV27 with TRBJ1-5, with 8 bases aligning to TRBD1. The length of the CDR3 is 14 residues. Trimming at V came to 4 bases and at J to 6 bases, leaving 5 bases not matched to a gene. CDR1 and CDR2 from the germline V gene are MNHEY and SMNVEV (reference sequence).

This clonotype was found a few times. The chain has TRBV29-1 and TRBJ1-1; D is possibly TRBD1 (5 bases). Trimming left V 7 bases short and J 7 bases short, with 13 bases between. This CDR3 is 11 amino acids long. The germline V gene encodes CDR1 SQVTM and CDR2 ANQGSEA. CDR3 in DNA: TGCAGCGCCCTGACAGCGAGTGAAGCTTTCTTT. This codes for CSALTASEAFF.

This clonotype was picked up a small number of times. This chain joins TRBV19 and TRBJ2-7; weak D call: TRBD1 (5 bases). Germline loops: CDR1 LNHDA, CDR2 SQIVND (reference sequence). The CDR3 covers 13 residues. With 8 bases removed from V and 6 bases from J, the gap between germline ends came to 17 bases. The CDR3 coding sequence is TGTGCCAGTGCAGGGAAAGGTATGGGCGAGCAGTACTTC. Translated: CASAGKGMGEQYF.

Regarding this clonotype: A much larger clone lies a single base off, so this may be a read error. V gene TRBV6-1 combines with J gene TRBJ1-6, with D unclear. Germline V gene data show CDR1 as MNHNS and CDR2 as SASEGT. This CDR3 is 16 amino acids long. CDR3 nucleotide sequence: TGTGCCAGCACAGAGCCACCACAGCCAACTAATTCACCCCCCCACTTT. It yields the protein CASTEPPQPTNSPPHF.

The rearrangement uses TRBV18 and TRBJ2-7, with D possibly matching TRBD2 (6 bases). Looked up from germline, CDR1 is KGHSH and CDR2 is LQKENI. V was cut by 2 bases and J by 0 bases, with 11 bases left in between. The CDR3 length is 15 residues. The CDR3 DNA reads TGTGCCAGCTCACCAAAGGCGGGAAGCTCCTACGAGCAGTACTTC. Amino acid sequence: CASSPKAGSSYEQYF.

The chain uses TRBV5-1 and TRBJ1-2; 7 nucleotides agree with TRBD1. V shed 2 bases, J shed 6 bases, and the junction held 10 bases outside the gene matches. CDR3 length: 15 residues. The germline V gene encodes CDR1 SGHRS and CDR2 YFSETQ. The CDR3 here is CASSLTNRGGNGYTF. In nucleotides, the CDR3 is TGCGCCAGCAGCTTAACCAACAGGGGTGGAAATGGCTACACCTTC.